The present T cell receptor beta chain was sequenced within a study of T cells after yellow fever vaccination. As for the study in general: Preparation used SMART-Seq v4 Ultra Low Input for the low-cell-number fractions.

Universal primer sites and UMIs were introduced during 5'RACE template-switching synthesis of TCR cDNA. TCRdb independently ran MiXCR on the 5' RACE reads; one entry per CDR3 protein. In the table there are 100,000 or so distinct CDR3 sequences, roughly 8.2% of which are singletons. This clonotype was seen repeatedly, ten times or more. CDR3 length: 14 residues. CDR1 and CDR2 from the germline V gene are SGHRS and YFSETQ. Trimming took off 0 bases at V and 3 bases at J, with 7 bases between the two ends. V and J are TRBV5-1 and TRBJ2-1; no definite D call. The material was CD8+ T cells not binding an NS4B(214-222) dextramer, sorted from PBMCs, obtained about 2 weeks after the first yellow fever vaccination. This clonotype was sampled from a man aged 18-30 years who received the YFV17D yellow fever vaccine. The CDR3 here is CASSLAYLYNEQFF. The DNA of the CDR3 is TGCGCCAGCAGCTTGGCCTACCTCTACAATGAGCAGTTCTTC.